These 23 T cell receptor beta chains share one sample of origin, sequenced in a study of shared clonotypes between healthy human individuals. Profiled with immunoSEQ multiplex PCR; TCRdb holds only in-frame clones, not every one. The sample carries some 2,500,000 clones, around 92% recorded once. What was sequenced was naive CD4+ T cells from PBMCs. Subset indicated: CD45RA+ positively selected. The source is a young man in good health. Some clones in this sample may be carry-over from other donors' samples.

The V call is TRBV7-6, the J call TRBJ2-3; 9 nucleotides align to TRBD2. This CDR3 spans 16 amino acids. Trimming at V came to 5 bases and at J to 6 bases, leaving 12 bases not matched to a gene. Germline-derived CDR1 and CDR2 are SGHVS and FNYEAQ. CDR3 in amino acids: CASSPLTSGGADTQYF. CDR3 coding DNA: TGTGCCAGCAGCCCATTGACTAGCGGAGGGGCCGATACGCAGTATTTT.

V usage is TRBV19 and J usage is TRBJ2-7, with 9 bases matching TRBD1. Germline trimming cut 5 bases from V and 2 bases from J; bases unmatched to any gene: 7. The CDR3 totals 15 residues. Germline CDR1 and CDR2: LNHDA and SQIVND (reference sequence). The CDR3 region is CASSRPGQGPYEQYF. CDR3 in DNA: TGTGCCAGTAGTCGCCCGGGACAGGGTCCCTACGAGCAGTACTTC. The full variable domain, with the rest looked up from reference TRBV19 and TRBJ2-7, is DGGITQSPKYLFRKEGQNVTLSCEQNLNHDAMYWYRQDPGQGLRLIYYSQIVNDFQKGDIAEGYSVSREKKESFPLTVTSAQKNPTAFYLCASSRPGQGPYEQYFGPGTRLTVT.

The chain has TRBV7-2 and TRBJ1-2; D is unresolved. The CDR3 extends over 13 amino acids. Germline CDR1 and CDR2: SGHTA and FQGNSA. Trimming pared 2 bases from V and 3 bases from J, leaving 7 bases between. CDR3 residues: CASSLMSDYGYTF. The CDR3 bases are TGTGCCAGCAGCTTAATGTCGGACTATGGCTACACCTTC.

The chain combines TRBV7-8 with TRBJ2-3; D is ambiguous. The CDR3 length is 14 residues. Germline V lookup: CDR1 SGHVS, CDR2 FQNEAQ. V shed 4 bases and J shed 1 base, with 9 bases lying between them. The CDR3 is CASSSTARTDTQYF. The CDR3 nucleotides are TGTGCCAGCAGCTCGACGGCTCGCACAGATACGCAGTATTTT. The variable domain in full, completed from reference TRBV7-8 and TRBJ2-3, reads GAGVSQSPRYKVAKRGQDVALRCDPISGHVSLFWYQQALGQGPEFLTYFQNEAQLDKSGLPSDRFFAERPEGSVSTLKIQRTQQEDSAVYLCASSSTARTDTQYFGPGTRLTVL.

This chain connects TRBV7-3 to TRBJ2-5, with D maybe TRBD1 (5 bases). The CDR3 sequence is 16 residues long. V lost 4 bases and J 5 bases, leaving 20 bases between the germline ends. Per the germline V gene, CDR1 is SGHTA and CDR2 is FQGTGA. DNA of the CDR3: TGTGCCAGCAGCTCGTACCCGGACAACTACGGGGAGACCCAGTACTTC. This codes for CASSSYPDNYGETQYF.

Remarks on this clone: Other DNA sequences in the sample encode the same CDR3. The chain recombines TRBV7-9 with TRBJ1-5; D is unclear. The germline V gene encodes CDR1 SEHNR and CDR2 FQNEAQ (reference sequence). The V end was cut by 1 base, the J end by 5 bases, with 3 bases between. This CDR3 is 12 amino acids long. The CDR3 nucleotides read TGTGCCAGCAGCTTAGGAGATCAGCCCCAGCATTTT. Protein product: CASSLGDQPQHF.

This clone appeared a single time. The chain has TRBV18 and TRBJ2-3; the D is unclear. Germline V gives CDR1 KGHSH, CDR2 LQKENI. V lost 3 bases, J lost 5 bases, and 9 bases lay in between. CDR3 length: 13 amino acids. The CDR3 region has the DNA TGTGCCAGCTCACCGGCAGTGGAAGATACGCAGTATTTT. As protein: CASSPAVEDTQYF.

The V call is TRBV19, the J call TRBJ2-7; D possibly uses TRBD1 or TRBD2 (5 bases each). The ends were cut back, 1 base at V and 2 bases at J, with 15 bases in the middle. Germline values: CDR1 LNHDA, CDR2 SQIVND (reference sequence). CDR3 size: 16 residues. The CDR3 nucleotides read TGTGCCAGTAGTATAGGGGGACGGTATACAACCTACGAGCAGTACTTC. Protein sequence: CASSIGGRYTTYEQYF.

The genes are TRBV6-6 and TRBJ1-2; unclear D gene. The CDR3 loop spans 12 amino acids. The V end lost 7 bases, the J end lost 3 bases, and 9 bases lay between the germline ends. Germline V CDR1 and CDR2: MNHNY, SVGAGI (reference sequence). The CDR3 DNA follows: TGTGCCAGCACCACGCCACACTATGGCTACACCTTC. The encoded protein is CASTTPHYGYTF.

The chain employs TRBV5-1 and TRBJ1-1; D perhaps matches TRBD1 (5 bases). V lost 3 bases and J 5 bases, leaving 11 bases between the germline ends. The CDR3 runs to 13 residues. Germline loops: CDR1 SGHRS, CDR2 YFSETQ. CDR3 sequence (DNA): TGCGCCAGCAGCTATCCCGGGGGGACTGAAGCTTTCTTT. This encodes CASSYPGGTEAFF. Full variable domain (missing parts from reference TRBV5-1 and TRBJ1-1): KAGVTQTPRYLIKTRGQQVTLSCSPISGHRSVSWYQQTPGQGLQFLFEYFSETQRNKGNFPGRFSGRQFSNSRSEMNVSTLELGDSALYLCASSYPGGTEAFFGQGTRLTVV.

As DNA, the CDR3 is TGTGCCAGTTCGAAAGAGCTATTCTACAATGAGCAGTTCTTC. It specifies CASSKELFYNEQFF. The chain combines TRBV6-4 with TRBJ2-1; D remains ambiguous. Trimming removed 9 bases at V and 3 bases at J, with 15 bases between. The CDR3 sequence is 14 residues long. Germline V gene sequence: CDR1 MRHNA, CDR2 SNTAGT.

The V call is TRBV9, the J call TRBJ2-2, with 8 bases lining up with TRBD1. This CDR3 spans 14 amino acids. The V segment lost 2 bases and the J segment 8 bases; nucleotides outside the gene matches: 5. Germline-derived CDR1 and CDR2 are SGDLS and YYNGEE. Here the CDR3 reads CASSVGTGLGELFF. CDR3 nucleotides: TGTGCCAGCAGCGTGGGGACAGGCCTGGGGGAGCTGTTTTTT.

The chain combines TRBV5-1 with TRBJ2-1; 8 nucleotides line up with TRBD2. This CDR3 is 18 amino acids long. The V segment lost 3 bases and the J segment 6 bases; nucleotides outside the gene matches: 17. Germline values: CDR1 SGHRS, CDR2 YFSETQ. Here the CDR3 reads CASSSGGISVAPGNEQFF. The CDR3 DNA is TGCGCCAGCAGCTCGGGGGGGATTTCCGTAGCTCCTGGCAATGAGCAGTTCTTC.

In this sample, this clone turned up a few times. The CDR3 protein is CASGDSSGNTIYF. CDR3 DNA sequence: TGTGCCAGCGGAGACAGCTCTGGAAACACCATATATTTT. The chain recombines TRBV5-4 with TRBJ1-3, with D tentatively TRBD1 (5 bases). The V end was cut by 7 bases, the J end by 0 bases, with 8 bases between. CDR3 length: 13 residues. Germline V lookup: CDR1 SGHNT, CDR2 YYREEE (reference sequence).

The chain uses TRBV28 and TRBJ1-6; 8 nucleotides match TRBD1. The germline V gene encodes CDR1 MDHEN and CDR2 SYDVKM. This CDR3 comprises 15 residues. The junction had 9 bases not matched to a gene; V was cut back by 5 bases and J by 9 bases. The CDR3: CASSLTGQGVSPLHF. The CDR3 coding sequence is TGTGCCAGCAGTCTAACAGGACAGGGAGTTTCACCCCTCCACTTT.

The chain recombines TRBV10-2 with TRBJ2-2; TRBD2 agrees at 16 bases. The CDR3 spans 17 residues. J was trimmed by 5 bases and V by 6 bases; bases with no gene match: 6. CDR1 is WSHSY and CDR2 is SAAADI in the germline V gene. The DNA for the CDR3 is TGCGCCAGCAGGGGGACTAGCGGGAGGGACGATACCGGGGAGCTGTTTTTT. This encodes CASRGTSGRDDTGELFF.

CDR3: CASSFGEVQPQHF. In DNA, the CDR3 is TGTGCCAGCAGCTTCGGGGAGGTTCAGCCCCAGCATTTT. V is TRBV7-9 and J is TRBJ1-5; the D is unclear. The germline V gene encodes CDR1 SEHNR and CDR2 FQNEAQ (reference sequence). V lost 3 bases and J lost 6, with 9 bases in between. This CDR3 region has 13 residues.

This chain joins TRBV6-5 and TRBJ2-1; 8 bases fit TRBD2. Germline V lookup: CDR1 MNHEY, CDR2 SVGAGI. The CDR3 runs 16 residues. V was clipped by 4 bases and J by 6 bases; unmatched bases: 11. The CDR3 nucleotides read TGTGCCAGCAGTTCCGTAGCGGGAACCTCTCTCAATGAGCAGTTCTTC. Amino acids: CASSSVAGTSLNEQFF.

This chain connects TRBV19 to TRBJ1-5; TRBD1 agrees at 11 bases. V trimming: 2 bases; J trimming: 6 bases; junction bases outside the gene matches: 6. CDR3 length: 16 residues. Germline V gene lookup returns CDR1 LNHDA and CDR2 SQIVND (reference sequence). The CDR3 here is CASSIYRTGGFQPQHF. CDR3 nucleotides: TGTGCCAGTAGTATATACAGGACAGGGGGCTTTCAGCCCCAGCATTTT.

Details on this clone: The same CDR3 is also encoded by other DNA sequences in this sample. The chain has TRBV28 and TRBJ1-1; D gene ambiguous. Germline CDR1 and CDR2: MDHEN and SYDVKM. The CDR3 extends over 13 amino acids. V dropped 2 bases and J dropped 2 bases, with 6 bases sitting between them. The CDR3 nucleotides are TGTGCCAGCAGTTTAGTTAGTAACACTGAAGCTTTCTTT. This translates into CASSLVSNTEAFF.

This clone was observed a single time. The gene calls are TRBV7-8 and TRBJ2-3; D unresolved. CDR3 size: 16 residues. The V and J ends lost 0 bases and 3 bases respectively, with 13 bases between them. Per the germline V gene, CDR1 is SGHVS and CDR2 is FQNEAQ. The CDR3 spells CASSLANVQPTDTQYF. DNA for the CDR3: TGTGCCAGCAGCTTAGCGAATGTCCAGCCAACAGATACGCAGTATTTT.

This CDR3 is CAWGSRTNTGELFF. The DNA for the CDR3 is TGTGCCTGGGGAAGCAGAACCAACACCGGGGAGCTGTTTTTT. The rearrangement uses TRBV30 and TRBJ2-2; D remains unclear. Per germline, CDR1 GTSNPN and CDR2 SVGIG (reference sequence). This CDR3 region has 14 residues. V lost 5 bases and J 2 bases, leaving 12 bases between the germline ends.

The V call is TRBV5-5, the J call TRBJ2-2, with unresolved D. V was pared by 4 bases and J by 6 bases, with 13 bases between. The length of the CDR3 is 14 residues. CDR1 is SGHKS and CDR2 is YYEKEE in the germline V gene (reference sequence). DNA for the CDR3: TGTGCCAGCAGCCTACTCGTCTTGTCCGGGGAGCTGTTTTTT. Protein sequence: CASSLLVLSGELFF.